One sample yielded the 12 T cell receptor beta chains listed below, sequenced in a study of cytomegalovirus exposure and HLA in healthy donors. Amplification used 60 Vbeta primers and 13 Jbeta primers. The assay was immunoSEQ multiplex PCR, and TCRdb's table has in-frame clones only and misses some. Counted here are 40,000 or so clones, approximately 80% occurring once; the ten biggest clones make up roughly 1.3%. Sequencing was done on a sample of PBMCs. The receptors stem from a man aged 25-45 years in good health and CMV-seronegative.

The V call is TRBV9, the J call TRBJ2-3, with 8 bases matching TRBD2. CDR1 SGDLS and CDR2 YYNGEE come from the germline V gene. The junction had 7 bases not matched to a gene; V was cut back by 5 bases and J by 2 bases. This CDR3 contains 15 residues. DNA of the CDR3: TGTGCCAGCAGTAGAGCGGGAGACCCCACAGATACGCAGTATTTT. The encoded protein is CASSRAGDPTDTQYF.

CDR3 nucleotide sequence: TGTGCCAGCAGTTTGGTGGGAGTTCAAGAGACCCAGTACTTC. Translating it yields CASSLVGVQETQYF. V gene TRBV27 combines with J gene TRBJ2-5; D perhaps matches TRBD2 (5 bases). Trimming pared 3 bases from V and 2 bases from J, leaving 10 bases between. Germline V gene data show CDR1 as MNHEY and CDR2 as SMNVEV (reference sequence). This CDR3 has 14 amino acids.

The rearrangement joins TRBV19 to TRBJ2-1; the D is unclear. The CDR3 is 12 residues long. V lost 3 bases, J lost 9 bases, and 9 bases lay in between. Germline CDR1 and CDR2: LNHDA and SQIVND (reference sequence). In DNA, the CDR3 is TGTGCCAGTAGTATGGTAGAGGTTGAGCAGTTCTTC. Encoded protein: CASSMVEVEQFF.

The CDR3: CASSSPGGGQVAQYF. For the CDR3, the DNA is TGTGCCAGCAGCTCGCCCGGCGGGGGGCAGGTGGCGCAGTATTTT. This chain connects TRBV5-6 to TRBJ2-3; 8 bases agree with TRBD2. Per germline, CDR1 SGHDT and CDR2 YYEEEE. With V trimmed by 3 bases and J by 10 bases, 13 bases remained unmatched. This CDR3 has 15 residues.

This sequence joins TRBV18 and TRBJ1-3; D unresolved. V was clipped by 8 bases and J by 0 bases, with 8 bases between them. This CDR3 has 13 residues. Germline V gene lookup returns CDR1 KGHSH and CDR2 LQKENI. CDR3 protein: CASREFSGNTIYF. As DNA, the CDR3 is TGTGCCAGCCGGGAATTCTCTGGAAACACCATATATTTT.

The V call is TRBV25-1, the J call TRBJ2-2; no clear D. The germline CDR1 and CDR2 sequences are MGHDK and SYGVNS. The CDR3 contains 12 residues. Trimming pared 6 bases from V and 6 bases from J, leaving 8 bases between. CDR3 nucleotides: TGTGCCAGCAGGACTCTCCCCGGGGAGCTGTTTTTT. Its translation: CASRTLPGELFF.

The DNA for the CDR3 is TGTGCCAGTGGACCTGTAACCCCCGGGACTAGCGGGAGGGGTCTAGACGAGCAGTACTTC. Its translation is CASGPVTPGTSGRGLDEQYF. V and J are TRBV19 and TRBJ2-7; TRBD2 aligns across 16 bases. The CDR3 loop spans 20 amino acids. Germline CDR1 is LNHDA and CDR2 is SQIVND (reference sequence). Trimming at V came to 8 bases and at J to 5 bases, leaving 21 bases not matched to a gene.

The chain employs TRBV7-2 and TRBJ1-2, with D possibly being TRBD1 (6 bases). Germline-derived CDR1 and CDR2 are SGHTA and FQGNSA. The CDR3 sequence is 13 residues long. V shed 5 bases and J shed 8 bases, with 15 bases lying between them. CDR3 amino acids: CASSRNRDAGYTF. CDR3 nucleotides: TGTGCCAGCAGCCGAAACAGGGATGCGGGCTACACCTTC.

V usage is TRBV7-9 and J usage is TRBJ1-1; 9 positions match TRBD1. Per germline, CDR1 SEHNR and CDR2 FQNEAQ (reference sequence). The CDR3 length is 13 residues. Trimming cost V 5 bases and J 11 bases; bases outside gene matches: 9. Written as DNA, the CDR3 is TGTGCCAGCAGCCAGGACAGGGGCGTGGGTGCTTTCTTT. This gives the protein CASSQDRGVGAFF. Full variable domain (rest looked up from reference TRBV7-9 and TRBJ1-1): DTGVSQNPRHKITKRGQNVTFRCDPISEHNRLYWYRQTLGQGPEFLTYFQNEAQLEKSRLLSDRFSAERPKGSFSTLEIQRTEQGDSAMYLCASSQDRGVGAFFGQGTRLTVV.

The genes are TRBV27 and TRBJ2-7; 11 bases map to TRBD2. CDR1 and CDR2 from the germline V gene are MNHEY and SMNVEV (reference sequence). Unmatched junction bases numbered 13, after V lost 6 bases and J lost 9 bases. CDR3 length: 15 amino acids. The CDR3 protein is CASSPNLAGGSSQYF. DNA for the CDR3: TGTGCCAGCAGCCCGAATCTAGCGGGAGGCTCTTCGCAGTACTTC.

The chain joins TRBV28 to TRBJ1-2, with D possibly TRBD1 on 6 matching bases. Per the germline V gene, CDR1 is MDHEN and CDR2 is SYDVKM. The CDR3 runs to 15 residues. V dropped 4 bases and J dropped 4 bases, with 16 bases sitting between them. CDR3 nucleotides: TGTGCCAGCAGTTCCCCGAGGACAGTGAGCTATGGCTACACCTTC. Amino acid sequence: CASSSPRTVSYGYTF.

The rearrangement uses TRBV9 and TRBJ1-1; D is perhaps TRBD1 (6 bases). Germline V gene sequence: CDR1 SGDLS, CDR2 YYNGEE. Trimming removed 3 bases at V and 0 bases at J, with 15 bases between. The CDR3 is made up of 16 amino acids. The CDR3 region is CASSERPGVLNTEAFF. In DNA, the CDR3 is TGTGCCAGCAGCGAGCGGCCAGGGGTTCTGAACACTGAAGCTTTCTTT.